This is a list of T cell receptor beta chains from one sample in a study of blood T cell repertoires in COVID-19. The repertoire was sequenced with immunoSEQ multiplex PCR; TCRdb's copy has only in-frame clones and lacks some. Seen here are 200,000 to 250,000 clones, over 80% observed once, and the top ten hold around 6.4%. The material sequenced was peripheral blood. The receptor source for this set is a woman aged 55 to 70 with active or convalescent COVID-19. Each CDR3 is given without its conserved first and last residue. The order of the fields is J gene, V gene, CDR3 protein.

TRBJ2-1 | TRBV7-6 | ASSLGTRLNSEQF
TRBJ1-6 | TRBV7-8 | ASSLVQGNSPLH
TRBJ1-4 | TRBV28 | ASRRQGNEKLF
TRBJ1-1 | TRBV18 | ASSPAGATEAF
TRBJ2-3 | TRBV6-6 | ALRTGATDTQY
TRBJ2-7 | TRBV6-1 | ASSESGSSYEQY
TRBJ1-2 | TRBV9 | ASSVASRRDGYT
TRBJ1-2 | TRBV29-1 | SPKVDRPNYGYT
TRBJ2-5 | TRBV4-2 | ASSQEFGGFGLAIRETQY
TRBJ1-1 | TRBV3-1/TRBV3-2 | ASSHRQGPTEAF
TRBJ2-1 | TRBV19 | ASSTRTGYNEQF
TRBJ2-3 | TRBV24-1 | ATSDLGRTRDTQY
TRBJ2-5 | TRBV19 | ASSTNNLAAQETQY
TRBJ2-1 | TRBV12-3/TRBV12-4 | ASSFRQDEQF
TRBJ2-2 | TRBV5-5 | ASLLAANTGELF
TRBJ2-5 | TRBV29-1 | SVPRGNQETQY
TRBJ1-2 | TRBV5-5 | ASSQTGSLGYT
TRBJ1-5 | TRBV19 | ASSIAGWLGNQPQH
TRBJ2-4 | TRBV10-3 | AISDAGDGDIQY
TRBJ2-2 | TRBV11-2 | ASSFFWRRGAGELF
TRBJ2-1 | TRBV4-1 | ASSQYLAGGNNEQF
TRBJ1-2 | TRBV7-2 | ASSSTGGTSYGYT
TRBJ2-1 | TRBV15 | ATSRDRIYNEQF
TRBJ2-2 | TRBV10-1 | ASTQGVGGELF
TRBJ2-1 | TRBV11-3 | ASSLPGLADNEQF
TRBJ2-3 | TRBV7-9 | ASSLRKDRSTDTQY
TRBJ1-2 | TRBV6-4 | ASSATGTGYT
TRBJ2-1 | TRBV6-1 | ASSESASYNEQF
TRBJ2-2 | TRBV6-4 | ASSEAGGTGELF
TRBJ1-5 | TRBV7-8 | ASSLESGRNQPQH
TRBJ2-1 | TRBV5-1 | ASSQSHQQGLLNNEQF
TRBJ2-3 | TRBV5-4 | ASSPAGTGTLTDTQY
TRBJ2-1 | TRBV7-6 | ASSQQPGYNEQF
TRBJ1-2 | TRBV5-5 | ASSPRQGWNYGYT
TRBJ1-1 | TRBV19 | ASSRDRETNTEAF
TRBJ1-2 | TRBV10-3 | AISEVPPLGTGSST
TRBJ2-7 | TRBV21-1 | ASSSGEGENYEQY
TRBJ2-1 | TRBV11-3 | ASSPRTRVSSYNEQF
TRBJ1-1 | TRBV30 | AWTHAGTEAF
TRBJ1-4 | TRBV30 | AWTGGTNEKLF
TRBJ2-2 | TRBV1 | TSSQGGGNTGELF
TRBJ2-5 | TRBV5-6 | ASSVTGVETQY
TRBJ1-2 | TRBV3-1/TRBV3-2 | ASSQGRDPGGNYGYT
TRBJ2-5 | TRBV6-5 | ASSYVAGEETQY
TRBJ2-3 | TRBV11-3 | ASSPRTGTDTQY
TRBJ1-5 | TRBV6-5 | ASSYEQGNQPQH
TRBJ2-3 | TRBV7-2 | ASSLVGSTDTQY
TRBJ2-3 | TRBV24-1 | ATSDFTSGSPDTQY
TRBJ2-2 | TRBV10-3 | ATLPRGPNTGELF
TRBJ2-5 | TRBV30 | AWVADGGGETQY
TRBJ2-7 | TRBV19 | ASSGLGAGARAAINEQY